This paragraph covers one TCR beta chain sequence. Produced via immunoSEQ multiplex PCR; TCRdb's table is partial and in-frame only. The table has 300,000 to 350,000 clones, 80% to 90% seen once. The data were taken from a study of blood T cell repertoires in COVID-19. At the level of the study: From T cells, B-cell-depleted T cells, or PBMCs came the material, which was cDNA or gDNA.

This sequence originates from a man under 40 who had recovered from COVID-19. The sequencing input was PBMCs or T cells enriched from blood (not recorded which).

The CDR3: CAWTRIEETGINYGYTF. As DNA, the CDR3 is TGTGCCTGGACGAGAATAGAGGAGACAGGGATTAACTATGGCTACACCTTC. The V gene is TRBV30, the J gene TRBJ1-2; 7 nucleotides match TRBD1. V lost 4 bases and J lost 1; bases outside the gene matches: 15. Germline loops: CDR1 GTSNPN, CDR2 SVGIG (reference sequence). The CDR3 is 17 amino acids.